This TCR beta chain was recovered during a study of cytomegalovirus exposure and HLA in healthy donors. Findings and caveats of the study: Subsequent analysis revealed that first-cohort TCR clusters tended to co-occur in the 130 or so validation repertoires.

Germline assignment: CDR1 SGHAT and CDR2 FQNNGV. V dropped 5 bases and J dropped 9 bases, with 17 bases sitting between them. This CDR3 is built from 14 residues. Of note for this clone: Its cognate antigen is unknown.

Only in-frame clones appear in the TCRdb table, and some are missing; sequencing was by immunoSEQ multiplex PCR. The sample holds 200,000 or so clones, approximately 84% seen once. The rearrangement links TRBV11-2 to TRBJ1-5; TRBD1 might be the D (5 bases). The sample comprised PBMCs. This receptor was identified in a young man in good health and CMV-seropositive. The CDR3 DNA is TGTGCCAGCAGCGCAGCCGGTCGGGGGGGGCCCCAGCATTTT. Translated, it gives CASSAAGRGGPQHF.